The entry that follows covers one T cell receptor (beta chain) sequence. Its specificity is unknown. The PCR used 60 Vbeta and 13 Jbeta primers. Assay used: immunoSEQ multiplex PCR; TCRdb lists only in-frame clones, some missing. Recorded for this sample: some 150,000 clones. This record belongs to a study of cytomegalovirus exposure and HLA in healthy donors. The wider study: Earlier sequencing of some 180 million T cells yielded nearly 120 million unique TCR beta sequences. General observations from the study: Reports indicated that the classifier achieved high specificity and sensitivity in diagnosing cytomegalovirus status. Investigators reported approximately 150 TCR beta chains as tied to cytomegalovirus. In a later analysis, TCR beta V- and J-gene trimming showed a link to a missense DCLRE1C variant.

The sequence was obtained from a young woman in good health and CMV-seronegative. The sequenced material came from PBMCs.

CDR3 sequence reads: CAWTPSETYEQYF. As DNA, the CDR3 is TGTGCCTGGACCCCTAGCGAGACCTACGAGCAGTACTTC. This sequence joins TRBV30 and TRBJ2-7, with a possible D match to TRBD2 (6 bases). CDR3 length: 13 residues. Trimming cost V 4 bases and J 2 bases, with 12 bases left between them. CDR1 is GTSNPN, CDR2 SVGIG, per germline (reference sequence).